The 27 T cell receptor beta chains below come from one sample, sequenced in a study of blood T cell repertoires in COVID-19. Measured with immunoSEQ multiplex PCR; TCRdb has only the in-frame clones, and not every one. The sample carries approximately 150,000 clones, around 90% recorded once. Input material: PBMCs or T cells enriched from blood (not recorded which). The receptors stem from a woman aged 40-49 years who had been exposed to COVID-19.

The V and J genes are TRBV2 and TRBJ2-5; D unclear. This CDR3 contains 17 residues. Germline CDR1 SNHLY, CDR2 FYNNEI. The V and J ends lost 4 bases and 2 bases respectively, with 20 bases between them. Written as DNA, the CDR3 is TGTGCCAGCAGTGTTCGATCCGCGCCGCTCGGTCAAGAGACCCAGTACTTC. This encodes CASSVRSAPLGQETQYF.

The chain has TRBV12-3 or TRBV12-4 and TRBJ2-7; 7 positions match TRBD1. V lost 6 bases, J lost 3 bases, and 2 bases stayed unmatched. The length of the CDR3 is 12 residues. CDR3 amino acids: CASSRDSYEQYF. In DNA, the CDR3 is TGTGCCAGCAGCCGGGACAGCTACGAGCAGTACTTC.

This clone was seen only a few times. The chain has TRBV9 and TRBJ2-1; 8 bases align to TRBD1. The CDR3 consists of 16 residues. Germline CDR1 SGDLS, CDR2 YYNGEE. J gave up 0 bases and V 4 bases, and 6 bases lay outside the gene matches. The DNA for the CDR3 is TGTGCCAGCAGCCTCGGGACAGGCCGCTCCTACAATGAGCAGTTCTTC. It translates to CASSLGTGRSYNEQFF. Full variable domain (remainder filled in from reference TRBV9 and TRBJ2-1): DSGVTQTPKHLITATGQRVTLRCSPRSGDLSVYWYQQSLDQGLQFLIQYYNGEERAKGNILERFSAQQFPDLHSELNLSSLELGDSALYFCASSLGTGRSYNEQFFGPGTRLTVL.

This rearrangement joins TRBV4-1 to TRBJ1-6, with D hard to call. From germline, CDR1 is MGHRA and CDR2 YSYEKL. Trimming took off 0 bases at V and 0 bases at J, with 15 bases between the two ends. The CDR3 runs to 19 residues. CDR3 sequence: CASSQEGEGRSSYNSPLHF. In nucleotides, the CDR3 is TGCGCCAGCAGCCAAGAGGGAGAAGGCAGGAGCTCCTATAATTCACCCCTCCACTTT.

V and J are TRBV9 and TRBJ2-2, with TRBD2 matching 10 bases. The CDR3 is 15 amino acids. The V segment lost 3 bases and the J segment 6 bases; nucleotides outside the gene matches: 5. Germline loops: CDR1 SGDLS, CDR2 YYNGEE. CDR3 bases: TGTGCCAGCAGCGCCCCTAGCGGGAGTCCCGGGGAGCTGTTTTTT. Its protein is CASSAPSGSPGELFF.

This sequence joins TRBV10-3 and TRBJ2-5; TRBD1 aligns across 7 bases. The CDR3 is 13 residues long. V shed 6 bases, J shed 1 base, and the junction held 2 bases outside the gene matches. Germline CDR1 is ENHRY and CDR2 is SYGVKD. The CDR3 protein is CAIRTGAQETQYF. Here the CDR3 DNA reads TGTGCCATCAGAACAGGGGCCCAAGAGACCCAGTACTTC.

This clone was counted a single time. This chain uses TRBV7-9 with TRBJ1-3; TRBD1 aligns across 7 bases. The V segment lost 5 bases and the J segment 0 bases; nucleotides outside the gene matches: 16. The CDR3 spans 19 residues. CDR1 and CDR2 from the germline V gene are SEHNR and FQNEAQ (reference sequence). This CDR3 is CASSRDRVPSRLSGNTIYF. For the CDR3, the DNA is TGTGCCAGCAGCCGTGACAGGGTACCGTCACGACTCTCTGGAAACACCATATATTTT.

The V call is TRBV7-9, the J call TRBJ1-2; TRBD1 aligns across 10 bases. Unmatched junction bases numbered 3, after V lost 0 bases and J lost 8 bases. Germline CDR1 reads SEHNR; CDR2 reads FQNEAQ (reference sequence). The length of the CDR3 is 14 residues. This chain's CDR3 is CASSLATGGLGYTF. The CDR3 DNA sequence: TGTGCCAGCAGCTTAGCGACAGGGGGCCTGGGCTACACCTTC.

This clone showed up just once. The chain is built from TRBV12-5 and TRBJ2-7; TRBD1 matches 9 bases. With V trimmed by 3 bases and J by 6 bases, 3 bases remained unmatched. The CDR3 consists of 13 residues. Per the germline V gene, CDR1 is LGHNT and CDR2 is FRNRAP. The CDR3 is CASGLTGGTEQYF. The CDR3 nucleotides are TGTGCTAGTGGTTTAACAGGGGGCACCGAGCAGTACTTC.

The chain carries TRBV18 and TRBJ2-6, with D tentatively TRBD2 (5 bases). Germline V gives CDR1 KGHSH, CDR2 LQKENI. There are 18 residues in the CDR3. Deletions cut 3 bases from V and 0 bases from J, with 15 bases between. The CDR3 loop is CASSPTQTGISGANVLTF. The CDR3 nucleotides read TGTGCCAGCTCACCTACTCAGACGGGAATCTCTGGGGCCAACGTCCTGACTTTC.

This sequence joins TRBV27 and TRBJ2-5; TRBD2 matches at 14 bases. CDR1 MNHEY and CDR2 SMNVEV come from the germline V gene (reference sequence). This CDR3 spans 15 amino acids. The junction had 3 bases not matched to a gene; V was cut back by 6 bases and J by 3 bases. Written as DNA, the CDR3 is TGTGCCAGCAGCCGGGGACTAGCGGGAGAAGAGACCCAGTACTTC. Protein product: CASSRGLAGEETQYF.

V usage is TRBV7-6 and J usage is TRBJ2-7, with D perhaps matching TRBD1 (5 bases). The length of the CDR3 is 13 residues. Per the germline V gene, CDR1 is SGHVS and CDR2 is FNYEAQ. V was shortened by 5 bases and J by 2 bases, with 10 bases between the two germline ends. The CDR3 region has the DNA TGTGCCAGCAGCCAACAGGAGACCTACGAGCAGTACTTC. Residues: CASSQQETYEQYF.

The V call is TRBV28, the J call TRBJ2-7; 10 positions agree with TRBD1. V was clipped by 3 bases and J by 4 bases; unmatched bases: 9. The CDR3 extends over 16 amino acids. CDR1 MDHEN and CDR2 SYDVKM come from the germline V gene. The CDR3 coding sequence is TGTGCCAGCAGTTTGATCTTAGGGACAGGGGAATACGAGCAGTACTTC. Amino acids: CASSLILGTGEYEQYF. The whole variable domain, filled in from reference TRBV28 and TRBJ2-7, reads DVKVTQSSRYLVKRTGEKVFLECVQDMDHENMFWYRQDPGLGLRLIYFSYDVKMKEKGDIPEGYSVSREKKERFSLILESASTNQTSMYLCASSLILGTGEYEQYFGPGTRLTVT.

V and J are TRBV27 and TRBJ2-5; 7 bases are a match to TRBD1. With V trimmed by 0 bases and J by 4 bases, 5 bases remained unmatched. The CDR3 is made up of 15 amino acids. Germline V gene lookup returns CDR1 MNHEY and CDR2 SMNVEV (reference sequence). CDR3 sequence: CASSLSRAGGETQYF. In DNA form, the CDR3 reads TGTGCCAGCAGTTTATCGCGGGCAGGGGGAGAGACCCAGTACTTC.

The rearrangement joins TRBV5-1 to TRBJ2-5; D gene unclear. The CDR3 sequence is 14 residues long. V lost 1 base and J lost 2, with 9 bases in between. Germline CDR1 is SGHRS and CDR2 is YFSETQ. The CDR3 nucleotides read TGCGCCAGCAGCTTGATGGGCTATCAAGAGACCCAGTACTTC. It codes for CASSLMGYQETQYF.

V is TRBV5-6 and J is TRBJ1-5; no clear D. The V gene's germline CDR1 is SGHDT and CDR2 YYEEEE. The CDR3 is 15 amino acids. Trimming cost V 0 bases and J 2 bases, with 9 bases left between them. Here the CDR3 reads CASSLGRQGNQPQHF. CDR3 bases: TGTGCCAGCAGCTTGGGTAGGCAGGGCAATCAGCCCCAGCATTTT.

The rearrangement links TRBV6-6 to TRBJ1-6; TRBD1 aligns across 8 bases. With 5 bases clipped from V and 7 bases from J, the junction kept 4 bases outside the gene matches. Germline V gene lookup returns CDR1 MNHNY and CDR2 SVGAGI (reference sequence). The CDR3 extends over 14 amino acids. The CDR3 nucleotides are TGTGCCAGCAGTGCAAACAGGGGGAATTCACCCCTCCACTTT. This gives the protein CASSANRGNSPLHF.

The rearrangement uses TRBV5-5 and TRBJ2-7; possible D gene TRBD2, 5 bases. Germline V gene data show CDR1 as SGHKS and CDR2 as YYEKEE (reference sequence). The CDR3 has 15 residues. V was shortened by 2 bases and J by 0 bases, with 12 bases between the two germline ends. The CDR3 DNA follows: TGTGCCAGCAGCTTTCTGCGGGCGAGCTCCTACGAGCAGTACTTC. Protein product: CASSFLRASSYEQYF.

V and J are TRBV21-1 and TRBJ1-2; TRBD1 is the table's D call and was not checked against the DNA. TRBV21-1 constitutes a pseudogene. The CDR3 length is 13 residues. In DNA form, the CDR3 reads TGTGCCAGCTGCGGGACAGGGGCATATGGCTACACCTTC. Protein: CASCGTGAYGYTF.

The chain combines TRBV21-1 with TRBJ2-3; no check of the table's D call, TRBD2, against the DNA was made. TRBV21-1 is termed a pseudogene. The CDR3 consists of 24 residues. The CDR3 is CASSKARWRLLGRSGVRASDTQYF. The CDR3 coding sequence is TGTGCCAGCAGCAAAGCGCGGTGGAGGCTGCTGGGTCGTAGCGGGGTAAGAGCATCAGATACGCAGTATTTT.

The chain combines TRBV10-3 with TRBJ1-5, with 7 positions matching TRBD1. V dropped 6 bases and J dropped 4; count of bases not matched to a gene: 3. Germline CDR1 ENHRY, CDR2 SYGVKD. The CDR3 contains 13 residues. The DNA of the CDR3 is TGTGCCATCAGCCCGACAGGGAATCAGCCCCAGCATTTT. It encodes CAISPTGNQPQHF.

The chain has TRBV10-3 and TRBJ1-2, with a possible D match to TRBD1 (5 bases). The CDR3 totals 13 residues. Germline-derived CDR1 and CDR2 are ENHRY and SYGVKD. Between the trimmed V and J ends, which lost 7 bases and 8 bases, there was a span of 17 bases. The chain's CDR3 is CAIMLGGDGGYTF. In DNA, the CDR3 is TGTGCCATCATGCTTGGAGGGGACGGAGGCTACACCTTC.

The chain links TRBV7-2 to TRBJ2-3; 9 nucleotides align to TRBD2. Per germline, CDR1 SGHTA and CDR2 FQGNSA. This CDR3 contains 17 residues. V trimming: 5 bases; J trimming: 4 bases; junction bases outside the gene matches: 13. The CDR3 loop is CASSHVRIAGVADTQYF. The CDR3 DNA is TGTGCCAGCAGCCACGTCCGGATAGCGGGAGTGGCAGATACGCAGTATTTT.

This clone was detected once. This chain uses TRBV25-1 with TRBJ2-1, with TRBD1 matching 10 bases. This CDR3 region has 15 residues. Trimming removed 7 bases from V and 9 bases from J; junction bases left unmatched: 12. From germline, CDR1 is MGHDK and CDR2 SYGVNS. Here the CDR3 reads CASILRDRGGGEQFF. CDR3 sequence (DNA): TGTGCCAGCATTCTCCGGGACAGGGGAGGTGGTGAGCAGTTCTTC.

The chain uses TRBV28 and TRBJ2-2; 8 positions agree with TRBD1. The V and J ends lost 6 bases and 7 bases, in that order; junction bases with no gene match: 10. The CDR3 totals 15 residues. Germline V gene lookup returns CDR1 MDHEN and CDR2 SYDVKM. CDR3 nucleotides: TGTGCCAGCAGCCCCCCAGGGGGCGCGGGCGGGGAGCTGTTTTTT. Protein product: CASSPPGGAGGELFF.

V and J are TRBV6-1 and TRBJ2-1; 8 positions agree with TRBD1. This CDR3 region has 16 residues. V shed 2 bases, J shed 2 bases, and the junction held 5 bases outside the gene matches. CDR1 MNHNS and CDR2 SASEGT come from the germline V gene. CDR3 amino acids: CASSELEQGAYNEQFF. CDR3 nucleotide sequence: TGTGCCAGCAGTGAATTAGAACAGGGGGCCTACAATGAGCAGTTCTTC.

About this clone: The junction departs from germline at one end; a sequencing error may be responsible. The CDR3 nucleotides read TGCAGTGCTAGTGTCCTAGCCCAAAAGACCCAGTACTTC. Translating it yields CSASVLAQKTQYF. The chain recombines TRBV20-1 with TRBJ2-5; possible D gene TRBD2, 5 bases. CDR1 is DFQATT and CDR2 is SNEGSKA in the germline V gene (reference sequence). CDR3 size: 13 residues.